This TCR beta chain was profiled in a study of cytomegalovirus exposure and HLA in healthy donors. Study-wide results and limits: There were some public TCRs occurring in many donors, but most TCR sequences were rare.

TCRdb's table, derived via immunoSEQ multiplex PCR, lists solely in-frame clones and lacks some. The sample includes 150,000 to 200,000 clones, less than 85% of them seen just once. Separation from the 666-subject first cohort characterized the roughly 120-subject validation cohort, to which the donors belonged. V was cut by 4 bases and J by 10 bases, with 17 bases left in between. Looked up from germline, CDR1 is SGHRS and CDR2 is YFSETQ. CDR3 length: 13 amino acids. This clone was detected a few times. Its antigen is as yet unknown. The clonotype was recovered from a man younger than 30 in good health and CMV-seropositive. The genes are TRBV5-1 and TRBJ1-1; D gene unclear. Sequencing used PBMCs. As DNA, the CDR3 is TGCGCCAGCAGCGATCCCCCCAGGCTCGGAGCTTTCTTT. Its translation: CASSDPPRLGAFF.